The rows below give T cell receptor beta chains drawn from one sample of a study of cytotoxic CD8 clonotypes in ibrutinib-treated CLL. The method was immunoSEQ multiplex PCR; TCRdb's version includes in-frame clones alone and lacks a portion of them. The sample contains 35,000 to 45,000 clones, over 45% of which appear only once. The sequencing used PBMCs, collected before ibrutinib treatment. Source of these receptors: a human donor with chronic lymphocytic leukemia. Both conserved end residues are part of each CDR3. Each record gives: J gene, clone size, D gene, V gene, CDR3 DNA, CDR3 protein. The D gene is left open where the match is weak. Expanded clones get a size class; other rows say once, few or many, or leave the size out.

>TRBJ2-1|many|.|TRBV6-5
TGTGCCAGCAGTTACTCACAGGGATCTTACAATGAGCAGTTCTTC
CASSYSQGSYNEQFF
>TRBJ1-5|.|TRBD1|TRBV30
TGTGCCTGGAGAGACAAGACAGGGTGGGACAATCAGCCCCAGCATTTT
CAWRDKTGWDNQPQHF
>TRBJ1-1|.|TRBD1|TRBV5-1
TGCGCCAGCAGCTTGACAGGGGGCAGGACTGAAGCTTTCTTT
CASSLTGGRTEAFF
>TRBJ2-1|.|.|TRBV9
TGTGCCAGCAGCGCCAAACCCGCTAGCGAGGGGAAGTTCTTC
CASSAKPASEGKFF
>TRBJ2-7|.|.|TRBV6-5
TGTGCCAGCAAGACCGGATCCTACGAGCAGTACTTC
CASKTGSYEQYF
>TRBJ2-7|.|.|TRBV27
TGTGCCAGCAGGGGGCCCGTTAGCTCCTACGAGCAGTACTTC
CASRGPVSSYEQYF
>TRBJ1-4|.|TRBD1|TRBV7-8
TGTGCCAGCAGCAAAGAAGGACAGGCCGTTATTAATGAAAAACTGTTTTTT
CASSKEGQAVINEKLFF
>TRBJ2-7|.|.|TRBV4-1
TGCGCCAGCAGCCAAGTACGGCTACGAGGCGAGCAGTACTTC
CASSQVRLRGEQYF
>TRBJ1-3|.|.|TRBV25-1
TGTGCCAGCAGTGAAGGGACACCCTCTGGAAACACCATATATTTT
CASSEGTPSGNTIYF
>TRBJ2-7|.|TRBD1|TRBV7-3
TGTGCCAGCAGCCTACAGGGGACATCGATCTACGAGCAGTACTTC
CASSLQGTSIYEQYF
>TRBJ2-5|.|.|TRBV7-2
TGTGCCAGCAGCTCTCGGACGGCTCCAGAGGAGACCCAGTACTTC
CASSSRTAPEETQYF
>TRBJ1-1|few|.|TRBV28
TGTGCCAGCAGTCCCCTCTTATTAACTGAAGCTTTCTTT
CASSPLLLTEAFF
>TRBJ2-7|few|.|TRBV6-5
TGTGCCAGCAGTTACGGGGGATTCCCCTACGAGCAGTACTTC
CASSYGGFPYEQYF
>TRBJ2-2|.|TRBD1|TRBV7-3
TGTGCCAGCAACCTAGACAGGGTTTTCGGGGAGCTGTTTTTT
CASNLDRVFGELFF
>TRBJ2-3|.|TRBD1|TRBV4-2
TGTGCCGTCTCCCGGGACAGGGTGGCAGATACGCAGTATTTT
CAVSRDRVADTQYF
>TRBJ2-2|.|TRBD1|TRBV11-2
TGTGCCAGCAGCTTCGACAGGGGCATAACCGGGGAGCTGTTTTTT
CASSFDRGITGELFF
>TRBJ1-5|.|.|TRBV7-8
TGTGCCAGCAGCGCTATTAGCAATCAGCCCCAGCATTTT
CASSAISNQPQHF
>TRBJ2-2|few|TRBD1|TRBV11-2
TGTGCCAGCAGCCAAGGACAGGGCCTCACCCTCACCGGGGAGCTGTTTTTT
CASSQGQGLTLTGELFF
>TRBJ2-5|.|.|TRBV7-3
TGTGCCAGCAGCTCCTACCAAGAGACCCAGTACTTC
CASSSYQETQYF
>TRBJ2-1|few|TRBD2|TRBV5-1
TGCGCCAGCAGCTTAGGCGGGGGGGCCGTAGATGAGCAGTTCTTC
CASSLGGGAVDEQFF
>TRBJ1-6|few|TRBD1|TRBV28
TGTGCCAGCAGTAACCGGGACAGGGGCATCCTAAAGAGGAATTCACCCCTCCACTTT
CASSNRDRGILKRNSPLHF
>TRBJ1-2|few|.|TRBV4-1
TGCGCCAGCAGTACGACCGGGACGGAGAACTATGGCTACACCTTC
CASSTTGTENYGYTF
>TRBJ1-5|.|TRBD1|TRBV19
TGTGCCAGTAGTCCGCGACAGGGGGCGGGCAATCAGCCCCAGCATTTT
CASSPRQGAGNQPQHF
>TRBJ1-5|few|.|TRBV10-1
TGCGCCAGCAGTCCTAACGTAGTAGGGAGAGGGCAGCCCCAGCATTTT
CASSPNVVGRGQPQHF
>TRBJ1-4|.|.|TRBV4-2
TGTGCCAGCAGCCAAGGTGGGGACCATATGGGGAATGAAAAACTGTTTTTT
CASSQGGDHMGNEKLFF
>TRBJ1-5|.|TRBD1|TRBV28
TGTGCCAGCAGTTTGAGGCAGGGGGCTTATCAGCCCCAGCATTTT
CASSLRQGAYQPQHF
>TRBJ2-7|.|TRBD2|TRBV28
TGTGCCAGCAGCCCTCCCCCTAGCGGGGGATACGAGCAGTACTTC
CASSPPPSGGYEQYF
>TRBJ2-5|.|.|TRBV29-1
TGCAGCGTTCAGGGTTGGGGGGAGACCCAGTACTTC
CSVQGWGETQYF
>TRBJ2-3|.|.|TRBV5-1
TGCGCCAGCATTCAGGGAAGCACAGATACGCAGTATTTT
CASIQGSTDTQYF
>TRBJ2-3|.|.|TRBV7-3
TGTGCCAGCAGCCCCGCGACCAGTACAGATACGCAGTATTTT
CASSPATSTDTQYF
>TRBJ2-5|few|TRBD1|TRBV9
TGTGCCAGCAGCGTAGCAGGGGGAGAGACCCAGTACTTC
CASSVAGGETQYF
>TRBJ1-2|.|.|TRBV11-2
TGTGCCAGCACCGTTCGGGGGGCAGGAGGGTATGGCTACACCTTC
CASTVRGAGGYGYTF
>TRBJ1-1|.|TRBD1|TRBV4-1
TGCGCCAGCAGCCAACGACAGGGGGGGACTGAAGCTTTCTTT
CASSQRQGGTEAFF
>TRBJ1-5|.|.|TRBV19
TGTGCCAGTAGTAATTCTCCGTTGAGGGACACGAGCAATCAGCCCCAGCATTTT
CASSNSPLRDTSNQPQHF
>TRBJ1-1|.|.|TRBV12-5
TGTGCTAGTGCCCAGGGACGGACTATGAACACTGAAGCTTTCTTT
CASAQGRTMNTEAFF
>TRBJ1-2|.|.|TRBV7-9
TGTGCCAGCAGCTTTACCCACCCGGGGCTAGGGTCCTATGGCTACACCTTC
CASSFTHPGLGSYGYTF
>TRBJ2-2|few|.|TRBV19
TGTGCCAGCGACAAGGGAACAGACGGGGAGCTGTTTTTT
CASDKGTDGELFF
>TRBJ2-1|.|TRBD1|TRBV7-9
TGTGCCAGCAGCTTAATGGGACAGACATACAATGAGCAGTTCTTC
CASSLMGQTYNEQFF
>TRBJ2-3|few|.|TRBV28
TGTGCCAGCAGTTTAGGGGGCTCTAGCACAGATACGCAGTATTTT
CASSLGGSSTDTQYF
>TRBJ2-1|.|.|TRBV7-3
TGTGCCAGCAGCTTAAAGGGGTACAATGAGCAGTTCTTC
CASSLKGYNEQFF
>TRBJ1-1|.|.|TRBV11-2
TGTGCCAGCAGCTTAGGAGTGGGGACTGAAGCTTTCTTT
CASSLGVGTEAFF
>TRBJ2-7|.|.|TRBV15
TGTGCCACCAGCAGAGATCGGGGCTACGAGCAGTACTTC
CATSRDRGYEQYF
>TRBJ2-7|.|.|TRBV15
TGTGCCACCAGCGGCCCCGGAGCTGGCGAGCAGTACTTC
CATSGPGAGEQYF
>TRBJ2-3|.|TRBD1|TRBV19
TGTGCCAGTAGTATTACAGGGGCGGAGACAGATACGCAGTATTTT
CASSITGAETDTQYF
>TRBJ1-3|many|.|TRBV19
TGTGCCAGCAGGGAATCTGGAAACACCATATATTTT
CASRESGNTIYF
>TRBJ2-7|.|TRBD1|TRBV2
TGTGCCAGCAGTTCCGGGACAGGGAACCTCGAGCAGTACTTC
CASSSGTGNLEQYF
>TRBJ2-1|.|TRBD2|TRBV7-2
TGTGCCAGCAGCTTAGTGGCGGGGGATAACTCCTACAATGAGCAGTTCTTC
CASSLVAGDNSYNEQFF